Below are 9 T cell receptor beta chains sequenced from a single sample in a study of cytomegalovirus exposure and HLA in healthy donors. Vbeta (60) and Jbeta (13) primers were used in the PCR. TCRdb's table, derived via immunoSEQ multiplex PCR, lists solely in-frame clones and lacks some. The table records about 120,000 clones, roughly 70% of them present only once. The sample comprised PBMCs. The receptor set was obtained from a man younger than 40 in good health and CMV-seropositive.

This sequence joins TRBV7-2 and TRBJ1-5, with 7 nucleotides matching TRBD1. This CDR3 has 17 residues. CDR1 and CDR2 from the germline V gene are SGHTA and FQGNSA. V trimming: 2 bases; J trimming: 4 bases; junction bases outside the gene matches: 11. CDR3 in amino acids: CASSLPQTGLENQPQHF. The DNA for the CDR3 is TGTGCCAGCAGCTTACCTCAGACAGGGTTGGAAAATCAGCCCCAGCATTTT.

The V gene is TRBV19, the J gene TRBJ1-1, with TRBD1 matching over 7 bases. CDR3 size: 13 residues. Germline CDR1 LNHDA, CDR2 SQIVND (reference sequence). With 6 bases clipped from V and 3 bases from J, the junction kept 4 bases outside the gene matches. CDR3 sequence reads: CASSLDRDTEAFF. The CDR3 nucleotides read TGTGCCAGTAGCCTCGACAGGGACACTGAAGCTTTCTTT.

This rearrangement joins TRBV6-1 to TRBJ2-7, with D perhaps TRBD2 (6 bases). V was cut by 2 bases and J by 7 bases, with 15 bases left in between. This CDR3 region has 14 residues. Germline CDR1 is MNHNS and CDR2 is SASEGT. CDR3 residues: CASSETLIRGEQYF. The CDR3 DNA reads as TGTGCCAGCAGTGAAACGCTGATTCGGGGGGAGCAGTACTTC.

The chain uses TRBV18 and TRBJ1-2, with 7 bases that match TRBD1. CDR3 length: 16 residues. V lost 1 base, J lost 3 bases, and 8 bases stayed unmatched. Germline CDR1 KGHSH, CDR2 LQKENI. The CDR3 bases are TGTGCCAGCTCACCACGGACAGGCGGGGATGACTATGGCTACACCTTC. Protein sequence: CASSPRTGGDDYGYTF.

This chain links TRBV7-9 with TRBJ2-5, with TRBD2 as a possible D gene (5 bases). The CDR3 totals 15 residues. CDR1 is SEHNR, CDR2 FQNEAQ, per germline (reference sequence). Between the trimmed V and J ends, which lost 4 bases and 4 bases, there was a span of 16 bases. The CDR3 is CASSSPERAPETQYF. The CDR3 bases are TGTGCCAGCAGCTCCCCTGAGAGGGCCCCAGAGACCCAGTACTTC. Full variable domain (rest looked up from reference TRBV7-9 and TRBJ2-5): DTGVSQNPRHKITKRGQNVTFRCDPISEHNRLYWYRQTLGQGPEFLTYFQNEAQLEKSRLLSDRFSAERPKGSFSTLEIQRTEQGDSAMYLCASSSPERAPETQYFGPGTRLLVL.

The chain carries TRBV30 and TRBJ1-2; D may be TRBD1 (6 bases). The length of the CDR3 is 18 residues. The V end lost 4 bases, the J end lost 6 bases, and 30 bases lay between the germline ends. Per the germline V gene, CDR1 is GTSNPN and CDR2 is SVGIG (reference sequence). As DNA, the CDR3 is TGTGCCTGGAAGCGGCTGCTGGGCACAGGGCGTTTTTCAGATGGCTACACCTTC. Its translation is CAWKRLLGTGRFSDGYTF. The whole variable domain, filled in from reference TRBV30 and TRBJ1-2, reads SQTIHQWPATLVQPVGSPLSLECTVEGTSNPNLYWYRQAAGRGLQLLFYSVGIGQISSEVPQNLSASRPQDRQFILSSKKLLLSDSGFYLCAWKRLLGTGRFSDGYTFGSGTRLTVV.

The chain employs TRBV27 and TRBJ2-1; 13 bases fit TRBD2. The J segment lost 9 bases and the V segment lost 4 bases, leaving 9 bases of the junction unmatched. Germline V lookup: CDR1 MNHEY, CDR2 SMNVEV (reference sequence). The CDR3 loop spans 16 amino acids. CDR3 region: CASSSTSGRTSGEQFF. CDR3 in DNA: TGTGCCAGCAGTTCGACTAGCGGGAGGACGTCCGGTGAGCAGTTCTTC.

The chain employs TRBV11-3 and TRBJ1-4; 7 nucleotides match TRBD1. The V segment lost 5 bases and the J segment 5 bases; nucleotides outside the gene matches: 8. The germline V gene encodes CDR1 SGHNT and CDR2 YENEEA. The CDR3 is 15 amino acids. This chain's CDR3 is CASSERDRRNEKLFF. As DNA, the CDR3 is TGTGCCAGCAGCGAAAGGGACAGAAGAAATGAAAAACTGTTTTTT. The full variable domain, in which reference TRBV11-3 and TRBJ1-4 provide the parts outside the CDR3, is EAGVVQSPRYKIIEKKQPVAFWCNPISGHNTLYWYLQNLGQGPELLIRYENEEAVDDSQLPKDRFSAERLKGVDSTLKIQPAELGDSAVYLCASSERDRRNEKLFFGSGTQLSVL.

In nucleotides, the CDR3 is TGTGCCAGCAGTCAAGGGCCAGGGGTCGGCTACACCTTC. Its translation: CASSQGPGVGYTF. The V call is TRBV2, the J call TRBJ1-2; tentatively, D is TRBD1 (6 bases). The CDR3 loop spans 13 amino acids. V was clipped by 5 bases and J by 8 bases, with 15 bases between them. CDR1 is SNHLY, CDR2 FYNNEI, per germline.